The next 17 T cell receptor beta chains were all read from a single sample in a study of CD8 T cells in ankylosing spondylitis. Overall study findings and caveats: A TCR beta motif of several highly homologous variants appeared characteristic of ankylosing spondylitis blood.

These receptors' targets are unknown. TCRdb analysed the 5' RACE reads with MiXCR anew, one entry per CDR3 protein. The sample lists some 840,000 distinct CDR3 sequences, 10% to 15% seen once, with approximately 0.46% in the top ten. The material sequenced was blood, either unsorted or a sorted T cell fraction (not recorded which). The receptors derive from a male donor with ankylosing spondylitis.

This clonotype has a count of ten or more. This chain uses TRBV5-1 with TRBJ2-1, with D unresolved. The germline V gene encodes CDR1 SGHRS and CDR2 YFSETQ. The length of the CDR3 is 12 residues. V was clipped by 2 bases and J by 3 bases, with 3 bases between them. In nucleotides, the CDR3 is TGCGCCAGCAGCTTAGTCTACAATGAGCAGTTCTTC. Residues: CASSLVYNEQFF.

The table lists this clonotype with many counts. The rearrangement links TRBV28 to TRBJ1-6; D is unclear. V shed 5 bases and J shed 8 bases, with 13 bases lying between them. The CDR3 runs 14 residues. Germline V gene data show CDR1 as MDHEN and CDR2 as SYDVKM. The CDR3 protein is CASSIWEADSPLHF. CDR3 DNA sequence: TGTGCCAGCAGTATTTGGGAAGCCGATTCACCCCTCCACTTT.

This clonotype has just a few counts. The chain couples TRBV28 to TRBJ1-3; D is ambiguous. Germline V lookup: CDR1 MDHEN, CDR2 SYDVKM. The CDR3 loop spans 15 amino acids. Trimming shortened V by 3 bases and J by 0 bases, and 9 bases separated the two germline ends. The CDR3 DNA reads TGTGCCAGCAGTTTTAGCGGAACCTCTGGAAACACCATATATTTT. Its protein product is CASSFSGTSGNTIYF.

The chain is built from TRBV20-1 and TRBJ2-5; D perhaps matches TRBD2 (6 bases). Germline CDR1 is DFQATT and CDR2 is SNEGSKA (reference sequence). V was trimmed by 5 bases and J by 0 bases, leaving 13 bases between them. The CDR3 covers 14 residues. The CDR3 loop reads CSASRLANQETQYF. The CDR3 bases are TGCAGTGCTTCTCGGCTAGCGAACCAAGAGACCCAGTACTTC.

V gene TRBV6-2 or TRBV6-3 combines with J gene TRBJ1-1; 8 bases match TRBD1. The ends lost 8 bases at V and 10 bases at J; junction bases unmatched: 9. The CDR3 has 12 amino acids. Germline CDR1 MNHEY, CDR2 SVGEGT. As DNA, the CDR3 is TGTGCCAGCTCAATCACCGGGACAGGAGCTTTCTTT. This sequence encodes CASSITGTGAFF.

In its sample, this clonotype was seen many times. This rearrangement joins TRBV4-3 to TRBJ2-2; 9 bases map to TRBD2. The germline V gene has CDR1 LGHNA and CDR2 YSLEER. The CDR3 length is 15 residues. The J segment lost 5 bases and the V segment lost 4 bases, leaving 5 bases of the junction unmatched. This CDR3 is CASSRLSGGTGELFF. CDR3 nucleotide sequence: TGCGCCAGCAGCCGACTCAGCGGGGGGACCGGGGAGCTGTTTTTT.

V is TRBV7-2 and J is TRBJ1-1; a possible D gene is TRBD1 (6 bases). The CDR3 has 14 amino acids. The V gene's germline CDR1 is SGHTA and CDR2 FQGNSA. Trimming cost V 6 bases and J 0 bases, with 11 bases left between them. CDR3 in amino acids: CASSTGRLNTEAFF. The CDR3 coding sequence is TGTGCCAGCAGTACAGGGAGATTGAACACTGAAGCTTTCTTT.

The rearrangement links TRBV12-5 to TRBJ2-5; D call uncertain. CDR1 and CDR2 (germline): LGHNT, FRNRAP. Deletions cut 1 base from V and 5 bases from J, with 11 bases between. The CDR3 has 14 amino acids. CDR3 sequence: CASGLGHEAETQYF. Here the CDR3 DNA reads TGTGCTAGTGGTTTGGGACATGAGGCGGAGACCCAGTACTTC. The entire variable domain, with the rest obtained from reference TRBV12-5 and TRBJ2-5, is as follows: DARVTQTPRHKVTEMGQEVTMRCQPILGHNTVFWYRQTMMQGLELLAYFRNRAPLDDSGMPKDRFSAEMPDATLATLKIQPSEPRDSAVYFCASGLGHEAETQYFGPGTRLLVL.

This clonotype was seen a few times. This sequence joins TRBV18 and TRBJ1-4; 8 nucleotides align to TRBD1. Germline values: CDR1 KGHSH, CDR2 LQKENI. V lost 4 bases, J lost 7 bases, and 8 bases stayed unmatched. The CDR3 sequence is 15 residues long. CDR3 DNA sequence: TGTGCCAGCTCACGTACCTTCCAGGGGGCTGAAAAACTGTTTTTT. Translating gives CASSRTFQGAEKLFF.

Here the CDR3 DNA reads TGTGCCAGCAGCTCTGGGGGGTGGGGAGCTTTCTTT. This translates into CASSSGGWGAFF. The genes are TRBV7-2 and TRBJ1-1, with D perhaps matching TRBD1 (5 bases). There are 12 residues in the CDR3. V was pared by 4 bases and J by 10 bases, with 13 bases between. Germline loops: CDR1 SGHTA, CDR2 FQGNSA.

The sample holds a few counts of this clonotype. The chain has TRBV20-1 and TRBJ2-5, with D maybe TRBD2 (5 bases). This CDR3 contains 14 residues. Looked up from germline, CDR1 is DFQATT and CDR2 is SNEGSKA (reference sequence). Trimming removed 6 bases from V and 1 base from J, with 15 bases in between. CDR3 coding DNA: TGCAGTGCCAGCGGTAGCGTGCCCCAAGAGACCCAGTACTTC. Protein sequence: CSASGSVPQETQYF.

The chain links TRBV12-3 or TRBV12-4 to TRBJ2-5; D unclear. V was trimmed by 4 bases and J by 6 bases, leaving 15 bases between them. This CDR3 contains 14 residues. DNA for the CDR3: TGTGCCAGCAGTTCCCTGACAAGGCCCCAGACCCAGTACTTC. It is translated as CASSSLTRPQTQYF.

This chain uses TRBV5-6 with TRBJ1-4; possibly TRBD1 for D (6 bases). The CDR3 runs 14 residues. Trimming took 2 bases from V and 3 from J, leaving 8 bases between them. Looked up from germline, CDR1 is SGHDT and CDR2 is YYEEEE. CDR3 nucleotide sequence: TGTGCCAGCAGCTTCAGGGGTGCTAATGAAAAACTGTTTTTT. Its translation is CASSFRGANEKLFF.

This clonotype was detected many times. The CDR3, as DNA: TGCAGCGTGGCCTTGGGAACCAGATCAAGGAACACTGAAGCTTTCTTT. Amino acid sequence: CSVALGTRSRNTEAFF. V is TRBV29-1 and J is TRBJ1-1; D not certain. The CDR3 loop spans 16 amino acids. The germline V gene has CDR1 SQVTM and CDR2 ANQGSEA. V was cut by 6 bases and J by 1 base, with 21 bases left in between.

In this sample, this clonotype turned up a few times. The V and J genes are TRBV15 and TRBJ2-7; a weak D match, TRBD2 (5 bases). The germline CDR1 and CDR2 sequences are LNHNV and YYDKDF (reference sequence). Trimming took 0 bases from V and 1 from J, leaving 10 bases between them. The CDR3 has 15 residues. CDR3 loop: CATSRDQRRSYEQYF. In nucleotides, the CDR3 is TGTGCCACCAGCAGAGATCAAAGGAGGTCCTACGAGCAGTACTTC.

J is TRBJ1-4 and V is TRBV20-1, with D possibly matching TRBD1 (5 bases). Germline V gene lookup returns CDR1 DFQATT and CDR2 SNEGSKA (reference sequence). The CDR3 contains 14 residues. V was trimmed by 0 bases and J by 5 bases, leaving 10 bases between them. The DNA of the CDR3 is TGCAGTGCTAGAGATATGGGGCGAAATGAAAAACTGTTTTTT. Amino acids: CSARDMGRNEKLFF.

This clonotype has a handful of counts. This chain uses TRBV19 with TRBJ2-1; D possibly matches TRBD1 or TRBD2 (5 bases each). This CDR3 has 14 amino acids. Per the germline V gene, CDR1 is LNHDA and CDR2 is SQIVND (reference sequence). Trimming removed 9 bases at V and 0 bases at J, with 12 bases between. The CDR3 protein is CASLGTDSYNEQFF. DNA for the CDR3: TGTGCCAGCCTTGGGACGGACTCCTACAATGAGCAGTTCTTC.